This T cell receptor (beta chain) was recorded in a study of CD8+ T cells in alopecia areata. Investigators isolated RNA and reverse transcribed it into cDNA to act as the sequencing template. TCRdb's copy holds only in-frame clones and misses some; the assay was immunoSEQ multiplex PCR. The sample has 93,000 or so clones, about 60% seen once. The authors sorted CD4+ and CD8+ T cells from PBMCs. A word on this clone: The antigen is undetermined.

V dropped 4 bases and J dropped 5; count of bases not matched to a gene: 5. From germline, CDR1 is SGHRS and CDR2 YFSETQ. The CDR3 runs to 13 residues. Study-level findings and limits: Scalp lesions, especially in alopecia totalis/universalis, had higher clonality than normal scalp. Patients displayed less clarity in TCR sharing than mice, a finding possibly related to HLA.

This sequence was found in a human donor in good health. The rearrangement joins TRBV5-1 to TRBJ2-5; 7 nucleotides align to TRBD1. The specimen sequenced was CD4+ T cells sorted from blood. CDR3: CASSLQGEETQYF. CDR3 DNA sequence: TGCGCCAGCAGCCTCCAGGGGGAGGAGACCCAGTACTTC.